This T cell receptor beta chain originates from a study of CD8+ T cells in alopecia areata. On the study more broadly: Tofacitinib therapy lasting 6 to 18 months was followed by 6 months off drug.

Worth noting for this clone: The sample holds other DNA sequences that translate to the same CDR3.

CDR1 is SEHNR, CDR2 FQNEAQ, per germline (reference sequence). The length of the CDR3 is 14 residues. V lost 5 bases, J lost 0 bases, and 11 bases lay in between. RNA was extracted and reverse transcribed into cDNA as the sequencing template. Profiled with immunoSEQ multiplex PCR; TCRdb holds only in-frame clones, not every one. The sample holds 130,000 to 150,000 clones, around 86% seen once. Collection of lesional scalp punch biopsies and peripheral blood was performed in alopecia areata patients. Specimen: CD8+ T cells sorted from blood, collected at week 0. The J gene is TRBJ2-7, the V gene TRBV7-9; TRBD2 is a possible D gene (5 bases). The clonotype comes from a human donor with alopecia areata. DNA for the CDR3: TGTGCCAGCAGCCTAGAGGGCAGCTCCTACGAGCAGTACTTC. Its protein product is CASSLEGSSYEQYF.